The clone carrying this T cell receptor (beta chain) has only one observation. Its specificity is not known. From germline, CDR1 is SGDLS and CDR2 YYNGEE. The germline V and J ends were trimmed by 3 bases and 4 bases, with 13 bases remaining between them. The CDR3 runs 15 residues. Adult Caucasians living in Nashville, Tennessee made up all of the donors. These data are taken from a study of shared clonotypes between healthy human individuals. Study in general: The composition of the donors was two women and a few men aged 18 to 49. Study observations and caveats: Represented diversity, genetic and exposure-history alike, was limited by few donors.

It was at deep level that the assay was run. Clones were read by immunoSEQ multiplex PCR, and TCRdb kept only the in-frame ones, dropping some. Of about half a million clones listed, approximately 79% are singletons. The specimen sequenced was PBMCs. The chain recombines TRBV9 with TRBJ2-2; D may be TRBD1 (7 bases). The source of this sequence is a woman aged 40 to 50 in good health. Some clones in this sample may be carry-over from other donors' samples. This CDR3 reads CASSEGAGSTGELFF. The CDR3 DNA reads TGTGCCAGCAGCGAGGGGGCGGGATCCACCGGGGAGCTGTTTTTT.